This T cell receptor (beta chain) was recovered during a study of T cell clonality in common variable immunodeficiency (dated by TCRdb to between 2015 and 2016). Here is what the overall study found, with its caveats: CVID subjects shared fewer TCRbeta clones with each other than healthy controls did (p < 0.0001). Although equal DNA input was used, an average of approximately 82,000 unique sequences per sample was obtained for controls, compared with around 32,000 for CVID samples. Differences among patients in the CVID cohort limited the correlations between repertoire features and clinical complications. CVID TCRbeta sequences were reported to have fewer deletions and N-nucleotide insertions and to lack highly modified clones with 13 or more V deletions. Increased TCRbeta clonality was found in CVID subjects compared with healthy controls (t-test p = 0.018), with the increase being most characteristic of about a third of subjects. According to the authors, finding the cause of the higher clonality in CVID would require sequencing the repertoires of T cell subpopulations.

Looking up the germline V gene yields CDR1 SGHDT and CDR2 YYEEEE. Clipping removes 4 bases from V and 0 bases from J, with 6 as the unmatched junction base count. The CDR3 spans 15 residues, from the cysteine through the phenylalanine. The DNA covers only part of the CDR3, 36 bases in frame from base 1. Most of the CVID patients and most of the healthy controls were of Caucasian heritage. Heparinized peripheral whole blood samples of about 5 to 8 ml were collected from each donor. TCRbeta CDR3 repertoires were sequenced from genomic DNA of adults with common variable immune deficiency (CVID) and healthy adult controls. A total of about 22 healthy adult volunteers (approximately 12 female and around 10 male; age range roughly 23 to 70 years, mean age about 33) were included in the control group. Diluted blood was subjected to density centrifugation over Hypaque 1077 or Ficoll-Paque for isolation of peripheral blood mononuclear cells. Genomic DNA was extracted from unsorted mononuclear cells by Qiagen column purification or by a centrifugation-based method.

This clone has a count of ten or more. What this receptor recognizes is not known. The read terminates 3 residues before the CDR3 end, so the remaining end is supplied by the germline J gene. Equivalent amounts of genomic DNA from CVID and control samples were used as sequencing input. For every sample, a 60 bp segment covering the rearranged TCRbeta CDR3 region was amplified and then sequenced. The immunoSEQ assay, a bias-corrected multiplex PCR combined with high-throughput sequencing, was used for TCRbeta amplification. The authors' analysis ran thus. Every unique nucleotide sequence was considered a clone and was annotated with V, D and J genes, copy number and frequency. Sequences were labeled productive if in frame, and non-productive if out of frame or containing stop codons. As previously described, clonality was calculated on the basis of Shannon's entropy. The predicted amino acid sequences of productive clones were used to derive mean CDR3 Kyte-Doolittle hydropathy. Using the R hclust function, scaled V gene usage was clustered hierarchically with Manhattan distance and complete linkage. To assess clone sharing by CDR3 amino acid sequence, 12 repertoires per group were resampled over 100 rounds. The repertoires were searched for approximately 72 published EBV-specific TCRbeta sequences and some 240 published CMV-specific TCRbeta sequences. A couple of CVID samples yielding fewer than 10,000 sequences were excluded from analysis, leaving 42 CVID repertoires. TCRdb mirrors the immuneACCESS table, restricted to in-frame sequences. Some clones are absent from its copies; in checked studies, under half trace to an unresolved V gene, and the reason for the others is unknown. Clone size and V and J calls were adopted from that table, with D and trimming inferred from the DNA. The table records 35,000 to 55,000 clones for this sample, and not one of them appears only once. The ten largest clones capture about 9.4% of the sample.

Sequenced sample: peripheral blood mononuclear cells. The chain links TRBV5-6 with TRBJ1-2; TRBD1 lines up with 7 middle nucleotides. The source is a person between 18 and 75 years old in good health. For the CDR3, the sequence is CASSVQGLANYGYTF. The part of the CDR3 DNA that was read is TGTGCCAGCAGCGTACAGGGGTTAGCTAACTATGGC.